These T cell receptor beta chains were read from a single sample in a study of vaccination and CD4 T cells after COVID-19. Each CDR3 protein gets one entry after TCRdb re-called the PCR reads with MiXCR. The table records around 12,000 distinct CDR3 sequences, 77% of them present only once. What these receptors recognize is not known. The sequenced sample consisted of CD4+ T cells from blood, cultured in vitro. The source of these receptors is a human donor who had recovered from COVID-19. CDR3s include the opening cysteine and the closing phenylalanine or tryptophan. A D gene is named only where the DNA matches it firmly. Size tells how often a clone was seen (once, few, many) or the class of an expanded clone, and some rows leave it out.

j_gene	d_gene	abundance	v_gene	len	CDR3aa	CDR3nt
TRBJ2-1	TRBD2	-	TRBV7-2	16	CASSTPSGSRTNEQFF	TGTGCCAGCAGCACCCCTAGCGGGAGTAGGACCAATGAGCAGTTCTTC
TRBJ1-2	TRBD1	-	TRBV19	13	CASSITGVDGYTF	TGTGCCAGTAGTATTACAGGGGTAGACGGCTACACCTTC
TRBJ2-5	-	-	TRBV5-1	16	CASSFRPRADQETQYF	TGCGCCAGCAGCTTCCGCCCTAGGGCAGACCAAGAGACCCAGTACTTC
TRBJ1-2	-	-	TRBV28	14	CASSLQDRAYGYTF	TGTGCCAGCAGTTTACAGGACCGAGCTTATGGCTACACCTTC
TRBJ1-5	-	-	TRBV2	14	CASSAGFDNQPQHF	TGTGCCAGCAGTGCAGGGTTCGACAATCAGCCCCAGCATTTT
TRBJ1-2	TRBD1	-	TRBV14	16	CASSQGRQGFGYGYTF	TGTGCCAGCAGCCAAGGGCGACAGGGTTTTGGCTATGGCTACACCTTC
TRBJ1-1	TRBD1	large	TRBV6-1	12	CASSQTGTEAFF	TGTGCCAGCAGTCAGACAGGGACTGAAGCTTTCTTT
TRBJ2-3	TRBD2	few	TRBV20-1	14	CSARTSGRTDTQYF	TGCAGTGCTCGCACTAGCGGCCGCACAGATACGCAGTATTTT
TRBJ2-5	-	once	TRBV28	16	CASSPGHLDRQETQYF	TGTGCCAGCAGCCCCGGCCACCTTGATAGACAAGAGACCCAGTACTTC
TRBJ2-7	-	few	TRBV11-3	13	CASSLMVSYEQYF	TGTGCCAGCAGCTTAATGGTCTCCTACGAGCAGTACTTC
TRBJ1-3	-	-	TRBV19	16	CASRERGILSGNTIYF	TGTGCCAGTAGGGAAAGGGGTATTCTCTCTGGAAACACCATATATTTT
TRBJ1-5	TRBD1	few	TRBV7-2	16	CASSLSGGYSNQPQHF	TGTGCCAGCAGCTTATCAGGGGGGTATAGCAATCAGCCCCAGCATTTT
TRBJ2-7	TRBD1	once	TRBV28	14	CASGRDRARNEQYF	TGTGCCAGCGGCCGGGACAGGGCGCGAAACGAGCAGTACTTC
TRBJ2-3	-	medium-sized	TRBV7-7	14	CASSMGPSTDTQYF	TGTGCCAGCAGCATGGGTCCTAGCACAGATACGCAGTATTTT
TRBJ1-6	-	-	TRBV20-1	16	CSARDTIGRRNSPLHF	TGCAGTGCTAGAGATACCATCGGACGGAGAAATTCACCCCTCCACTTT
TRBJ1-1	-	-	TRBV7-2	13	CASSLAGTERAFF	TGTGCCAGCAGCTTAGCGGGGACCGAAAGGGCTTTCTTT
TRBJ1-5	-	once	TRBV4-2	14	CASSQESSNQPQHF	TGTGCCAGCAGCCAAGAATCAAGCAATCAGCCCCAGCATTTT
TRBJ1-2	-	large	TRBV7-2	15	CASSPVFEPNYGYTF	TGTGCCAGCAGCCCCGTTTTCGAGCCGAACTATGGCTACACCTTC
TRBJ1-2	-	-	TRBV20-1	13	CSASQGLNYGYTF	TGCAGTGCTAGTCAGGGTTTGAACTATGGCTACACCTTC
TRBJ2-5	TRBD2	-	TRBV20-1	16	CSARLGLAGGQETQYF	TGCAGTGCTAGGTTGGGACTAGCGGGAGGCCAAGAGACCCAGTACTTC
TRBJ1-6	TRBD1	-	TRBV28	15	CASSYRDRENSPLHF	TGTGCCAGCAGTTACCGGGACAGGGAGAATTCACCCCTCCACTTT
TRBJ1-2	TRBD1	-	TRBV6-1	14	CASSQDRGYYGYTF	TGTGCCAGCAGTCAGGACAGGGGGTATTATGGCTACACCTTC
TRBJ2-3	-	-	TRBV7-2	15	CASSSSSARSNTQYF	TGTGCCAGCAGCTCATCTAGCGCCCGGTCTAATACGCAGTATTTT
TRBJ1-6	-	-	TRBV21-1	14	CASSRKGYNSPLHF	TGTGCCAGCAGTCGTAAGGGGTATAATTCACCCCTCCACTTT
TRBJ2-7	-	-	TRBV2	11	CASRRIHEQYF	TGTGCCAGCAGAAGGATTCACGAGCAGTACTTC
TRBJ2-2	TRBD1	-	TRBV7-3	15	CASSPRTGGTGELFF	TGTGCCAGCAGCCCTCGGACAGGGGGCACCGGGGAGCTGTTTTTT
TRBJ2-3	-	few	TRBV20-1	13	CSARRDSTDTQYF	TGCAGTGCTAGGCGGGACTCCACAGATACGCAGTATTTT
TRBJ2-7	TRBD1	-	TRBV6-1	15	CASSDRTGGRREQYF	TGTGCCAGCAGTGACCGGACAGGGGGAAGGCGGGAGCAGTACTTC
TRBJ2-2	-	-	TRBV20-1	18	CSARDPLDSRLNTGELFF	TGCAGTGCTAGAGACCCTCTTGACTCCCGCTTGAACACCGGGGAGCTGTTTTTT
TRBJ2-5	-	-	TRBV29-1	13	CSAPESPGETQYF	TGCAGCGCCCCCGAGAGCCCTGGGGAGACCCAGTACTTC
TRBJ2-5	-	-	TRBV6-5	15	CASSYEYGLQETQYF	TGTGCCAGCAGTTACGAATACGGACTCCAAGAGACCCAGTACTTC
TRBJ2-5	TRBD2	-	TRBV30	13	CAWSRRSGGTQYF	TGTGCCTGGAGTAGACGAAGCGGGGGGACCCAGTACTTC
TRBJ1-2	TRBD1	-	TRBV30	13	CAWSGQGVDGYTF	TGTGCCTGGAGTGGACAGGGTGTAGATGGCTACACCTTC
TRBJ1-2	TRBD1	-	TRBV6-1	15	CASSRQGGRAYGYTF	TGTGCCAGCAGTCGTCAGGGGGGGAGGGCCTATGGCTACACCTTC
TRBJ1-5	-	-	TRBV7-9	16	CASSLVSGLDNQPQHF	TGTGCCAGCAGCTTAGTTTCAGGGCTCGACAATCAGCCCCAGCATTTT
TRBJ1-2	-	-	TRBV20-1	16	CSARVQGFGGKYGYTF	TGCAGTGCTAGAGTACAGGGATTCGGGGGCAAGTATGGCTACACCTTC